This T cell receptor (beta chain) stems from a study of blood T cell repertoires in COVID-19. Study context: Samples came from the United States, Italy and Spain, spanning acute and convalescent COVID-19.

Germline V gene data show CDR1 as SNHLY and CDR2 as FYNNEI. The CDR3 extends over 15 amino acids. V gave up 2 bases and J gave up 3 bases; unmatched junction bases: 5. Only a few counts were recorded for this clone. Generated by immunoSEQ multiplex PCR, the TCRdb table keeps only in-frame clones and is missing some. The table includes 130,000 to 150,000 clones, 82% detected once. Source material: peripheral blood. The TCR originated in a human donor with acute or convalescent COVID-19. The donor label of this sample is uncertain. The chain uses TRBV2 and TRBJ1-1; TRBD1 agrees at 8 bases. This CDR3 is CASSEYAGGDTEAFF. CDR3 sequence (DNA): TGTGCCAGCAGTGAATACGCAGGGGGCGACACTGAAGCTTTCTTT. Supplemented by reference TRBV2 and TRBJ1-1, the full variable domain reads EPEVTQTPSHQVTQMGQEVILRCVPISNHLYFYWYRQILGQKVEFLVSFYNNEISEKSEIFDDQFSVERPDGSNFTLKIRSTKLEDSAMYFCASSEYAGGDTEAFFGQGTRLTVV.